These 6 T cell receptor beta chains originate from one sample sequenced in a study of early T cells in non-severe SARS-CoV-2 infection. TCRdb passed the 5' RACE reads through MiXCR, listing each CDR3 protein once. The data show tens of thousands of distinct CDR3 sequences, with roughly 4.8% seen just once and under 20% held by the top ten. Sample: whole blood. The receptors were sampled from an adult who was a healthcare worker with PCR-confirmed SARS-CoV-2 infection or an uninfected control (not recorded which).

This clonotype was seen repeatedly, ten times or more. The chain links TRBV12-3 or TRBV12-4 to TRBJ2-5, with 11 bases lining up with TRBD2. CDR3 length: 15 residues. The trim removed 7 bases at V and 5 bases at J, leaving 9 bases unmatched. The CDR3 bases are TGTGCCAGCACCGTTAGCGGGGGGGCCCATGAGACCCAGTACTTC. This codes for CASTVSGGAHETQYF.

This clonotype was seen repeatedly, ten times or more. CDR3 amino acids: CASSYRDRGREETQYF. The CDR3 DNA reads TGTGCCAGCAGCTACCGGGACAGGGGGCGAGAAGAGACCCAGTACTTC. The chain has TRBV7-6 and TRBJ2-5; 12 nucleotides agree with TRBD1. V shed 4 bases and J 3 bases; nucleotides not matched to a gene: 6. The germline CDR1 and CDR2 sequences are SGHVS and FNYEAQ. The CDR3 extends over 16 amino acids.

This clonotype has more than one count but fewer than ten. The rearrangement joins TRBV25-1 to TRBJ1-6; D is possibly TRBD1 (6 bases). The CDR3 consists of 14 residues. The germline CDR1 and CDR2 sequences are MGHDK and SYGVNS. Trimming took 2 bases from V and 10 from J, leaving 12 bases between them. The CDR3 spells CASSEAGAGSPLHF. The CDR3 nucleotides are TGTGCCAGCAGTGAAGCAGGGGCCGGGTCACCCCTCCACTTT. Variable domain in full (rest from reference TRBV25-1 and TRBJ1-6): EADIYQTPRYLVIGTGKKITLECSQTMGHDKMYWYQQDPGMELHLIHYSYGVNSTEKGDLSSESTVSRIRTEHFPLTLESARPSHTSQYLCASSEAGAGSPLHFGNGTRLTVT.

This clonotype was seen many times. The CDR3 protein is CSARGAGALNEKLFF. CDR3 bases: TGCAGTGCTAGAGGGGCGGGGGCCTTAAATGAAAAACTGTTTTTT. J is TRBJ1-4 and V is TRBV20-1; a weak D match, TRBD1 (6 bases). V shed 1 base and J shed 5 bases, with 14 bases lying between them. CDR3 length: 15 amino acids. Germline-derived CDR1 and CDR2 are DFQATT and SNEGSKA (reference sequence).

The sample holds many counts of this clonotype. J is TRBJ2-3 and V is TRBV11-2; tentatively, D is TRBD1 or TRBD2 (6 bases each). Trimming shortened V by 6 bases and J by 5 bases, and 18 bases separated the two germline ends. Germline V lookup: CDR1 SGHAT, CDR2 FQNNGV. CDR3 length equals 15 residues. CDR3 loop: CASRAVTGGGDTQYF. CDR3 bases: TGTGCCAGCAGGGCGGTTACCGGGGGCGGAGATACGCAGTATTTT.

This clonotype has just a few counts. V usage is TRBV5-5 and J usage is TRBJ1-5; 8 nucleotides line up with TRBD1. Trimming took 4 bases from V and 9 from J; bases not matched to a gene: 9. Germline V gene data show CDR1 as SGHKS and CDR2 as YYEKEE (reference sequence). The CDR3 is 14 residues long. In nucleotides, the CDR3 is TGTGCCAGCAGCACTGGGACAGGAGGTTGGCCCCAGCATTTT. Its translation: CASSTGTGGWPQHF.